Below, 6 T cell receptor beta chains from the same sample are listed, as sequenced in a study of blood T cells in healthy people across ages. It was with a sample-barcoded 5' primer and a J-beta primer mix that a second PCR of roughly 7 to 12 cycles was run. TCRdb called the 5' RACE reads again in MiXCR, with one record for every CDR3 protein. The table shows more than 650,000 distinct CDR3 sequences, with about 53% occurring only once. Sequenced input: blood. All receptors derive from a man older than 75 in good health.

This chain joins TRBV6-4 and TRBJ1-2, with a possible D match to TRBD1 (6 bases). V lost 6 bases and J 8 bases, leaving 16 bases between the germline ends. Germline CDR1 MRHNA, CDR2 SNTAGT. This CDR3 has 13 residues. In DNA, the CDR3 is TGTGCCAGCAGCCAGACAGGCATCGGCGGCTACACCTTC. Its translation is CASSQTGIGGYTF.

This chain connects TRBV5-1 to TRBJ1-1, with no clear D. The CDR3 runs 13 residues. Germline lookup yields CDR1 SGHRS and CDR2 YFSETQ. V was clipped by 4 bases and J by 5 bases, with 12 bases between them. The CDR3 DNA reads TGCGCCAGCAGCCTTTTATCGAGGACTGAAGCTTTCTTT. This codes for CASSLLSRTEAFF.

The rearrangement uses TRBV6-5 and TRBJ1-2; unclear D gene. CDR1 is MNHEY and CDR2 is SVGAGI in the germline V gene. V was trimmed by 10 bases and J by 3 bases, leaving 18 bases between them. This CDR3 is built from 14 residues. This CDR3 is CANKTPGRDYGYTF. In nucleotides, the CDR3 is TGTGCCAACAAAACTCCTGGGAGAGACTATGGCTACACCTTC.

The rearrangement uses TRBV2 and TRBJ2-1, with 8 bases fitting TRBD2. The V and J ends lost 7 bases and 10 bases, in that order; junction bases with no gene match: 9. This CDR3 is 13 amino acids long. In germline, CDR1 is SNHLY, CDR2 FYNNEI. DNA for the CDR3: TGTGCCAGCATTCGTGGTAGCGGGACAGAGCAGTTCTTC. It is translated as CASIRGSGTEQFF.

Notes on this clonotype: One end of the junction does not line up with germline, which may come from a read error. The chain combines TRBV27 with TRBJ2-5; no firm D call. Germline V gene lookup returns CDR1 MNHEY and CDR2 SMNVEV (reference sequence). The CDR3 sequence is 13 residues long. CDR3 nucleotide sequence: TGTGCCAGCAGTGTATCTAGTTGGGAGACCCAGTACTTC. It specifies CASSVSSWETQYF.

This rearrangement joins TRBV12-3 or TRBV12-4 to TRBJ1-5, with TRBD1 matching over 9 bases. J gave up 0 bases and V 1 base, and 10 bases lay outside the gene matches. The CDR3 sequence is 19 residues long. CDR3 sequence reads: CASSLGGPTGGGSNQPQHF. In nucleotides, the CDR3 is TGTGCCAGCAGTTTAGGAGGGCCGACAGGGGGGGGTAGCAATCAGCCCCAGCATTTT.